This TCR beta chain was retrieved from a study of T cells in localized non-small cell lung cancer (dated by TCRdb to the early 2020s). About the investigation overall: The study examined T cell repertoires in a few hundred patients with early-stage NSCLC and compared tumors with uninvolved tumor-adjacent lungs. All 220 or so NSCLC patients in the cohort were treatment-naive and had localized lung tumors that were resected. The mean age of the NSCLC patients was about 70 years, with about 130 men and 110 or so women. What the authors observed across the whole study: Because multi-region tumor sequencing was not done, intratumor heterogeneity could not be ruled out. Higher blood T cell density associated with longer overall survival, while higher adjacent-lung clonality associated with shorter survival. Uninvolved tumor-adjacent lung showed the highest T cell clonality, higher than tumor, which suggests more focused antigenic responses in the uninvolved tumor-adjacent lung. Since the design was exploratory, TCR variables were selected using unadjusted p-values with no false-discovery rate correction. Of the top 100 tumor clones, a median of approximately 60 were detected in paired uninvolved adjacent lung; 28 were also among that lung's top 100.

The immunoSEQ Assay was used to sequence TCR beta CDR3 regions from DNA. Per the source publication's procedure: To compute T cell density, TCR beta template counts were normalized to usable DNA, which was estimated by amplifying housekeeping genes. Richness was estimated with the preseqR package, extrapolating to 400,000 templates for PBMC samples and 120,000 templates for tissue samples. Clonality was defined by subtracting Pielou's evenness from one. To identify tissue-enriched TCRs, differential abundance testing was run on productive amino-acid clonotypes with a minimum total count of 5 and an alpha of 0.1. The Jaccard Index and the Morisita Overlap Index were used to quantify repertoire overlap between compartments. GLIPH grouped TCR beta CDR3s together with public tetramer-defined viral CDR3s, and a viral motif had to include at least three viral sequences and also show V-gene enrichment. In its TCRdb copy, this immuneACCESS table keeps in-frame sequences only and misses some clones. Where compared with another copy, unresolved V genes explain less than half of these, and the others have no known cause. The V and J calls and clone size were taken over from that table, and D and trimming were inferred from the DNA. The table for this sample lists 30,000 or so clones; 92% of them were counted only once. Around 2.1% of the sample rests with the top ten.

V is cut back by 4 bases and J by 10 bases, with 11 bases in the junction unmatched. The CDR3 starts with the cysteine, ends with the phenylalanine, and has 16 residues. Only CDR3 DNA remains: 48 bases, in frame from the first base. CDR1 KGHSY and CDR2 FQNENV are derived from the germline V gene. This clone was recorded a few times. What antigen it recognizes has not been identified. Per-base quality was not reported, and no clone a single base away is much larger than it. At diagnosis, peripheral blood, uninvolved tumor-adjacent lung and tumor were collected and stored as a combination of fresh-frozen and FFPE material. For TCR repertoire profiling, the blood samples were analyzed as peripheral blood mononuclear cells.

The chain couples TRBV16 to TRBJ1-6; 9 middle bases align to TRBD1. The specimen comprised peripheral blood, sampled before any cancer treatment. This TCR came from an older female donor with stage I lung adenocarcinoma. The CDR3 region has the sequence CASSLTGGQGRSPLHF. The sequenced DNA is TGTGCCAGCAGCCTCACAGGGGGACAGGGAAGGTCACCCCTCCACTTT.